Listed below are T cell receptor beta chains from one sample, sequenced in a study of PD-1 blockade in mismatch repair-deficient tumors. This table comes from immunoSEQ multiplex PCR, and its TCRdb copy is limited to in-frame clones, with some not included. The sample has nearly 25,000 clones, about 83% seen once. Sequencing was performed on peripheral blood, taken 12 weeks after starting pembrolizumab. These receptors all stem from an adult with mismatch repair-deficient cancer. Each CDR3 is given with its conserved first and last residue. A D gene is named only where the DNA matches it firmly. The size entry is marked missing in some rows and otherwise reads once, few, many or a size class.

>TRBV19|-|13|-|TRBJ2-1
CASSFLPSNEQFF
TGTGCCAGTAGTTTCTTACCTAGCAATGAGCAGTTCTTC
>TRBV6-1|-|14|few|TRBJ1-2
CASSAPSGDYGYTF
TGTGCCAGCAGTGCCCCCAGTGGGGACTATGGCTACACCTTC
>TRBV5-1|-|15|-|TRBJ2-3
CASSPEDSRLDTQYF
TGCGCCAGCAGCCCAGAGGACTCGCGCTTGGATACGCAGTATTTT
>TRBV9|-|14|-|TRBJ1-4
CASSVGRFNEKLFF
TGTGCCAGCAGCGTAGGACGGTTCAATGAAAAACTGTTTTTT
>TRBV28|-|17|-|TRBJ2-6
CASSHTSDSPGANVLTF
TGTGCCAGCAGTCACACGTCCGACAGTCCTGGGGCCAACGTCCTGACTTTC
>TRBV28|-|14|-|TRBJ2-7
CASKGGSGAYEQYF
TGTGCCAGCAAGGGGGGGTCGGGGGCCTACGAGCAGTACTTC
>TRBV29-1|-|17|-|TRBJ2-4
CSVEDWWEQGGGNIQYF
TGCAGCGTTGAAGACTGGTGGGAACAGGGAGGAGGAAACATTCAGTACTTC
>TRBV28|-|14|-|TRBJ1-5
CASSLYQGVQPQHF
TGTGCCAGCAGTTTGTACCAGGGCGTTCAGCCCCAGCATTTT
>TRBV21-1|-|19|once|TRBJ1-5
CASSKGCGGGSYSNQPQHF
TGTGCCAGCAGCAAAGGCTGCGGGGGAGGGAGCTATAGCAATCAGCCCCAGCATTTT
>TRBV7-9|-|14|-|TRBJ2-3
CASSLGEGWDTQYF
TGTGCCAGCAGCTTAGGTGAAGGGTGGGATACGCAGTATTTT
>TRBV4-3|-|15|once|TRBJ2-7
CASSQVSAGTYEQYF
TGCGCCAGCAGCCAAGTTTCGGCAGGAACCTACGAGCAGTACTTC
>TRBV20-1|-|11|few|TRBJ2-1
CSARRGNEQFF
TGCAGTGCCAGACGGGGGAATGAGCAGTTCTTC
>TRBV4-1|TRBD2|15|-|TRBJ2-7
CASSQDASGSYEQYF
TGCGCCAGCAGCCAAGACGCTAGCGGGAGTTACGAGCAGTACTTC
>TRBV4-1|TRBD1|14|-|TRBJ2-7
CASSQYTTGDEQYF
TGCGCCAGCAGCCAGTACACCACAGGGGACGAGCAGTACTTC
>TRBV10-2|-|12|-|TRBJ2-2
CASSRGFGELFF
TGCGCCAGCAGTCGGGGGTTCGGGGAGCTGTTTTTT
>TRBV29-1|TRBD1|14|-|TRBJ2-4
CSVVGGQEKNIQYF
TGCAGCGTTGTAGGGGGACAGGAGAAAAACATTCAGTACTTC
>TRBV25-1|-|16|-|TRBJ2-7
CASSDRGAFRIYEQYF
TGTGCCAGCAGTGATCGGGGTGCCTTCAGGATTTACGAGCAGTACTTC
>TRBV11-2|TRBD2|19|-|TRBJ2-5
CASRGGSGRLAGGPKTQYF
TGTGCCAGCAGGGGGGGGTCAGGAAGACTAGCGGGAGGGCCAAAGACCCAGTACTTC
>TRBV9|TRBD1|16|-|TRBJ2-6
CASSSDRAAGANVLTF
TGTGCCAGCAGCTCGGACAGGGCAGCTGGGGCCAACGTCCTGACTTTC
>TRBV9|TRBD2|17|-|TRBJ2-1
CASSVEELAGGYNEQFF
TGTGCCAGCAGCGTAGAGGAACTAGCGGGAGGTTACAATGAGCAGTTCTTC
>TRBV6-5|-|14|-|TRBJ2-1
CASSFSGEADEQFF
TGTGCCAGCAGTTTCTCGGGAGAAGCGGATGAGCAGTTCTTC
>TRBV7-2|TRBD1|13|once|TRBJ1-1
CASSFDRGTEAFF
TGTGCCAGCAGCTTCGACAGGGGCACTGAAGCTTTCTTT
>TRBV2|TRBD2|19|few|TRBJ2-5
CASSAAGLAGHLQRETQYF
TGTGCCAGCAGTGCTGCAGGACTAGCGGGCCACTTACAAAGAGAGACCCAGTACTTC
>TRBV6-1|-|14|-|TRBJ2-3
CATRQTISTDTQYF
TGTGCCACCCGACAGACGATTAGCACAGATACGCAGTATTTT
>TRBV30|-|14|-|TRBJ1-3
CAWKQGATGNTIYF
TGTGCCTGGAAGCAGGGAGCAACTGGAAACACCATATATTTT
>TRBV6-5|-|14|-|TRBJ2-7
CASSRPEAAYEQYF
TGTGCCAGCAGTAGGCCGGAGGCAGCGTACGAGCAGTACTTC
>TRBV19|TRBD2|17|few|TRBJ2-7
CASSMRTSGTRTYEQYF
TGTGCCAGTAGTATGAGGACTAGCGGGACAAGGACCTACGAGCAGTACTTC
>TRBV6-1|-|16|once|TRBJ2-6
CASSESTGSGANVLTF
TGTGCCAGCAGCGAATCCACAGGGTCTGGGGCCAACGTCCTGACTTTC
>TRBV7-2|TRBD1|18|-|TRBJ2-7
CASSGRDGGTGGFYEQYF
TGTGCCAGCAGCGGTAGGGATGGGGGGACAGGGGGTTTCTACGAGCAGTACTTC
>TRBV19|-|15|-|TRBJ2-3
CASTIGWGASDTQYF
TGTGCCAGTACTATCGGGTGGGGAGCCTCAGATACGCAGTATTTT